This TCR beta chain was observed in a study of T-cell memory formation after mild COVID-19. Study at large: TCR clustering was largely donor specific.

A few counts support this clonotype. 5'RACE primed from the constant segment yielded TCR alpha and TCR beta cDNA libraries bearing sample barcodes and UMIs. From the 5' RACE reads, TCRdb called clonotypes with MiXCR, one entry per CDR3 protein. Among about 290,000 distinct CDR3 sequences, under 20% were seen once, and the ten largest hold under 25%. V gave up 1 base and J gave up 3 bases, with 10 bases separating them. The V gene's germline CDR1 is MGHRA and CDR2 YSYEKL. The CDR3 sequence is 16 residues long. Sample: PBMCs or a T cell subset sorted from them (not recorded which). The gene calls are TRBV4-1 and TRBJ1-6; D is unresolved. The TCR was taken from a man younger than 35 who had mild COVID-19 (a few samples of this study predate the infection). Cell type and time point are not known. The CDR3 nucleotides read TGCGCCAGCAGCCAAGCTCGGGCAGTCTATAATTCACCCCTCCACTTT. Its translation is CASSQARAVYNSPLHF.